This T cell receptor (beta chain) was observed in a study of beta chain features in type 1 diabetes. This clone showed up just a few times. J was trimmed by 4 bases and V by 3 bases; bases with no gene match: 4. From germline, CDR1 is SEHNR and CDR2 FQNEAQ (reference sequence). There are 16 residues in the CDR3. The sequenced template was cDNA made from the entire isolated RNA. The assay was immunoSEQ multiplex PCR, and TCRdb's table has in-frame clones only and misses some. There are 680,000 or so clones in the sample; around 15% occur only once, and 0.09% to 0.095% lies in the top ten. V gene TRBV7-9 combines with J gene TRBJ2-1, with 12 bases lining up with TRBD2. The receptor was derived from a man aged 18 to 29 in good health. Sequenced: naive CD4+ T cells from blood. CDR3 residues: CASSLFTSGGYNEQFF. The CDR3 coding sequence is TGTGCCAGCAGCTTGTTTACTAGCGGGGGGTACAATGAGCAGTTCTTC.